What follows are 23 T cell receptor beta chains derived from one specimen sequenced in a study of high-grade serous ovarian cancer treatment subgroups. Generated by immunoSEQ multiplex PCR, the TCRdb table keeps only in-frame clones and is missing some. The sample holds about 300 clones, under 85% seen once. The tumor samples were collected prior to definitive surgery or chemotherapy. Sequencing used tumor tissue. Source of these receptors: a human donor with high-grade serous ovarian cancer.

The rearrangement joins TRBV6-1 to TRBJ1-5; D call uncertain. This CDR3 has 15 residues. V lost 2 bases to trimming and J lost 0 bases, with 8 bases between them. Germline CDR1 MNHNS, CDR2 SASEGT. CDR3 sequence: CASSETRNSNQPQHF. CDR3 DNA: TGTGCCAGCAGTGAAACCAGGAATAGCAATCAGCCCCAGCATTTT.

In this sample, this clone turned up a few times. CDR3 nucleotide sequence: TGTGCCAGCAGCTTATGGACTAGCGGGAGGTGGGGGCAGTTCTTC. Amino acids: CASSLWTSGRWGQFF. The chain combines TRBV11-2 with TRBJ2-1, with 14 positions matching TRBD2. V lost 2 bases, J lost 12 bases, and 6 bases stayed unmatched. CDR3 length: 15 amino acids. CDR1 is SGHAT, CDR2 FQNNGV, per germline.

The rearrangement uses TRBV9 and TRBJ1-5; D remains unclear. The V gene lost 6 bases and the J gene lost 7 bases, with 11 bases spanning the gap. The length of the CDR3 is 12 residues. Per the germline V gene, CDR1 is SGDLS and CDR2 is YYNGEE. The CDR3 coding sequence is TGTGCCAGCAACCGGGTTTGGCAGCCCCAGCATTTT. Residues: CASNRVWQPQHF.

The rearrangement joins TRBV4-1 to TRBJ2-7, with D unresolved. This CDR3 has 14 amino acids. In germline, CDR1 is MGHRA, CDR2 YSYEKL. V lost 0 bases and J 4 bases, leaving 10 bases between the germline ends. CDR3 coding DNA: TGCGCCAGCAGCCAAGAACCCGTAGGGTACGAGCAGTACTTC. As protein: CASSQEPVGYEQYF.

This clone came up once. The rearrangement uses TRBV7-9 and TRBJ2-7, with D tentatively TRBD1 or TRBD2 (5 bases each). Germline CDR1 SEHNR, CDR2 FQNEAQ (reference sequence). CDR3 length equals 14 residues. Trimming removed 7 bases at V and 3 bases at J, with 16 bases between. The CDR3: CASTSGAYSYEQYF. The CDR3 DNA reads TGTGCCAGCACCTCCGGGGCTTATAGCTACGAGCAGTACTTC.

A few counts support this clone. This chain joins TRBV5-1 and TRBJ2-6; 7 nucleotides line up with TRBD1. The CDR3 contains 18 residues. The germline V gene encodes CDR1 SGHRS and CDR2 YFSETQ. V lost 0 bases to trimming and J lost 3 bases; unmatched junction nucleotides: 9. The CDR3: CASSLAPGGDRGANVLTF. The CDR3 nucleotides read TGCGCCAGCAGCTTGGCACCAGGGGGTGATCGTGGGGCCAACGTCCTGACTTTC.

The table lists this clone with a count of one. CDR3 nucleotide sequence: TGTGCCAGCAGCCCAAGAGGGGGGAGCTCCTACAATGAGCAGTTCTTC. Its translation is CASSPRGGSSYNEQFF. The chain recombines TRBV7-3 with TRBJ2-1; D tentatively fits TRBD1 or TRBD2 (6 bases each). Germline V CDR1 and CDR2: SGHTA, FQGTGA. There are 16 residues in the CDR3. Trimming removed 5 bases from V and 0 bases from J, with 14 bases in between.

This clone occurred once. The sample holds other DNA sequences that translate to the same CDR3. Here the CDR3 DNA reads TGTGCCAGTAGTATAGTGAACGGACAGGGCCGCTACGAGCAGTACTTC. This codes for CASSIVNGQGRYEQYF. V usage is TRBV19 and J usage is TRBJ2-7; TRBD1 matches at 8 bases. From germline, CDR1 is LNHDA and CDR2 SQIVND (reference sequence). Losses at the gene ends were 1 base for V and 3 bases for J; bases not matched to a gene: 8. The CDR3 runs 16 residues.

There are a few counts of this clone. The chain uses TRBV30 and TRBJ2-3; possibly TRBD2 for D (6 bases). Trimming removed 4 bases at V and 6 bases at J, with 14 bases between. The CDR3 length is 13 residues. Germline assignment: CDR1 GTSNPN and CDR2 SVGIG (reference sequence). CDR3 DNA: TGTGCCTGGATTGGAGGGGCCAAGGATACGCAGTATTTT. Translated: CAWIGGAKDTQYF.

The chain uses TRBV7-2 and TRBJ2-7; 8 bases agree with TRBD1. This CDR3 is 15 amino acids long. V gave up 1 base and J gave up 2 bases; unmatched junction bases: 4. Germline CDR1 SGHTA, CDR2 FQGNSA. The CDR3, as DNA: TGTGCCAGCAGCTTAGGGCTGGACAGGGCCTACGAGCAGTACTTC. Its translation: CASSLGLDRAYEQYF.

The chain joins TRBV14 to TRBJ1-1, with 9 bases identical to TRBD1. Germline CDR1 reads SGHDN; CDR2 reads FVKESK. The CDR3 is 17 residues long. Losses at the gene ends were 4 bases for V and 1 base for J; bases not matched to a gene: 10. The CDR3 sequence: CASSLYRGLIGNTEAFF. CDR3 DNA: TGTGCCAGCAGCCTCTACAGGGGGCTTATCGGGAACACTGAAGCTTTCTTT. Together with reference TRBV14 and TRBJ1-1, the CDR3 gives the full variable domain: EAGVTQFPSHSVIEKGQTVTLRCDPISGHDNLYWYRRVMGKEIKFLLHFVKESKQDESGMPNNRFLAERTGGTYSTLKVQPAELEDSGVYFCASSLYRGLIGNTEAFFGQGTRLTVV.

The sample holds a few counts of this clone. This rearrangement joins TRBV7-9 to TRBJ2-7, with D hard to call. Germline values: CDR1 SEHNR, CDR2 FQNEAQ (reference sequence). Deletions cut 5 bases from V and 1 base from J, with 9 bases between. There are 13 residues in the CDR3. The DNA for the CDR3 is TGTGCCAGCAGCCGGAGCTTATCCTACGAGCAGTACTTC. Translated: CASSRSLSYEQYF.

In DNA, the CDR3 is TGTGCCAGCAGTTTAGAGATCGGGGGGGCGCAAGGCTACACCTTC. This sequence encodes CASSLEIGGAQGYTF. The V gene is TRBV28, the J gene TRBJ1-2; TRBD1 is a possible D gene (6 bases). The length of the CDR3 is 15 residues. V lost 2 bases to trimming and J lost 8 bases, with 18 bases between them. Germline CDR1 and CDR2: MDHEN and SYDVKM.

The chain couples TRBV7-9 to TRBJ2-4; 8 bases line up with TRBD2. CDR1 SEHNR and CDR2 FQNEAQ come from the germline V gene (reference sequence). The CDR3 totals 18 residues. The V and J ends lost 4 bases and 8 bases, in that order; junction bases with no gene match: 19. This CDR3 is CASSSTGGKGSRKDIQYF. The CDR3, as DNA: TGTGCCAGCAGCTCGACGGGGGGGAAAGGGTCGCGAAAGGACATTCAGTACTTC. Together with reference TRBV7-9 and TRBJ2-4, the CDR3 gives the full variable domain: DTGVSQNPRHKITKRGQNVTFRCDPISEHNRLYWYRQTLGQGPEFLTYFQNEAQLEKSRLLSDRFSAERPKGSFSTLEIQRTEQGDSAMYLCASSSTGGKGSRKDIQYFGAGTRLSVL.

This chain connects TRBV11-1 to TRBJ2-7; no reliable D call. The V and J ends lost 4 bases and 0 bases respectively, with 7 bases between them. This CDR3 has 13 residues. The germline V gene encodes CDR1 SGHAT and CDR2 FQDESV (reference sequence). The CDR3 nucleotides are TGTGCCAGCAGCTCACCACCCTCCTACGAGCAGTACTTC. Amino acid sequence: CASSSPPSYEQYF.

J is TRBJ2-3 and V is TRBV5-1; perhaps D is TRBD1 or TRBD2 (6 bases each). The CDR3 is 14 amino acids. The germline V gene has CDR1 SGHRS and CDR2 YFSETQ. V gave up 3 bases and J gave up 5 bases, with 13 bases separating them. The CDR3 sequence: CASSSRGGQDTQYF. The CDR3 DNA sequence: TGCGCCAGCAGCTCTCGAGGGGGGCAAGATACGCAGTATTTT.

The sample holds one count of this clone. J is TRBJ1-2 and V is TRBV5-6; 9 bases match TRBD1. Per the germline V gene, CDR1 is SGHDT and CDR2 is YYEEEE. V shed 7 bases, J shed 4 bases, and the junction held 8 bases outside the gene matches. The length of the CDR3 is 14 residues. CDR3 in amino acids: CASHKQGAGYGYTF. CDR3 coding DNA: TGTGCCAGCCATAAACAGGGGGCGGGCTATGGCTACACCTTC.

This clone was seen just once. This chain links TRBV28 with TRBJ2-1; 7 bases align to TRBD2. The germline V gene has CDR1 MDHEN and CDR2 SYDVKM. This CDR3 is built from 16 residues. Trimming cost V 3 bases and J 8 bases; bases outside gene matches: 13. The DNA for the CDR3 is TGTGCCAGCAGTTTTCTTCCAGGGAGGGAGTATTATGAGCAGTTCTTC. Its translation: CASSFLPGREYYEQFF.

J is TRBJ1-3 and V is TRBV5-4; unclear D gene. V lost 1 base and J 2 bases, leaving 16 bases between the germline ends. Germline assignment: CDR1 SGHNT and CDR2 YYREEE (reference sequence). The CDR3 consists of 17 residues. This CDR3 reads CASSLWAELATGNTIYF. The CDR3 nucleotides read TGTGCCAGCAGCTTGTGGGCCGAATTGGCAACTGGAAACACCATATATTTT.

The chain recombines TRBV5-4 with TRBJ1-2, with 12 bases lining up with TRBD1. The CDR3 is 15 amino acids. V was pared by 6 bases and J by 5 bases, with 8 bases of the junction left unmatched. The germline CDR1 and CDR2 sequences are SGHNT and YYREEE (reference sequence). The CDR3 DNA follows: TGTGCCAGCAAGGGGACAGGGGGCGAAGGGTATGGCTACACCTTC. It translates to CASKGTGGEGYGYTF.

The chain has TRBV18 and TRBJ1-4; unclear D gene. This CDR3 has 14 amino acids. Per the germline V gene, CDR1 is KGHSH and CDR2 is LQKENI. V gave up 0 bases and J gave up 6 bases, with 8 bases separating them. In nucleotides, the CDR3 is TGTGCCAGCTCACCACCAGTTGGAGATGAAAAACTGTTTTTT. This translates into CASSPPVGDEKLFF.

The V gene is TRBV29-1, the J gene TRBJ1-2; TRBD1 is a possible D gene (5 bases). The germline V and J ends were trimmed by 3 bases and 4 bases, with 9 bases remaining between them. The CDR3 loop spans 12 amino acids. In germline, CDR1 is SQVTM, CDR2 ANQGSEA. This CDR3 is CSVEGGIYGYTF. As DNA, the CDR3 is TGCAGCGTTGAGGGGGGAATCTATGGCTACACCTTC.

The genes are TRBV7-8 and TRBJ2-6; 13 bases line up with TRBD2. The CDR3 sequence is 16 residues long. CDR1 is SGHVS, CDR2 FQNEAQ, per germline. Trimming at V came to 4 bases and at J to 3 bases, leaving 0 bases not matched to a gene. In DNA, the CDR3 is TGTGCCAGCAGCTGGACTAGCGGGAGTGGGGCCAACGTCCTGACTTTC. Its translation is CASSWTSGSGANVLTF.